What follows is one T cell receptor (beta chain) and its context. Its cognate antigen is unknown. Researchers ran immunoSEQ v3.0 at survey level. Assay used: immunoSEQ multiplex PCR; TCRdb lists only in-frame clones, some missing. Altogether around 12,000 clones are present, 88% being singletons, with the ten largest covering more than 20%. This sample is drawn from a study of long-term antiretroviral therapy in people with HIV. Study outcomes and limitations: The repertoire was dominated at all time points by clones expanded before ART. With ART, diversity went up but was still lower than in transplant donor controls.

The CDR3 covers 14 residues. CDR1 SGHNT and CDR2 YYREEE come from the germline V gene (reference sequence). Trimming removed 4 bases from V and 4 bases from J; junction bases left unmatched: 4. Researchers secured at least one pre-ART and at least two post-ART PBMC samples from each donor. Cryopreserved PBMC, at roughly 0.9-11 million per sample, were present before DNA extraction. The source material was unsorted PBMCs, sampled 2.1 years after starting antiretroviral therapy. This TCR was sampled from a woman between 40 and 50 years old with HIV. The chain joins TRBV5-4 to TRBJ2-1, with 8 bases lining up with TRBD1. CDR3 loop: CASSPGQGYNEQFF. DNA for the CDR3: TGTGCCAGCAGCCCTGGACAGGGTTACAATGAGCAGTTCTTC.